Listed below are T cell receptor beta chains from one sample, sequenced in a study of OX40 agonist ivuxolimab in advanced cancers. The data were produced by immunoSEQ multiplex PCR, yet TCRdb's version contains in-frame clones alone and is incomplete. This table holds approximately 74,000 clones, roughly 90% found once. Material: CD4+ or CD8+ T cells sorted from blood, obtained in a trial of the OX40 agonist ivuxolimab. These receptors all come from an adult with an advanced solid tumor such as melanoma, head and neck, liver or kidney cancer. The CDR3 runs from the conserved cysteine through the conserved F or W. The order of the fields is clone size, J gene, V gene, D gene, CDR3 protein, CDR3 DNA. D genes are given only for firm matches. A row's size may be missing; if present it is once, few, many or a size class.

-	TRBJ1-1	TRBV5-1	TRBD1	CASRKTGDEAFF	TGCGCCAGCAGGAAGACAGGGGATGAAGCTTTCTTT
-	TRBJ2-5	TRBV11-3	TRBD2	CASSLGAGLAVIQETQYF	TGTGCCAGCAGCTTAGGGGCGGGACTAGCGGTAATCCAAGAGACCCAGTACTTC
-	TRBJ1-4	TRBV10-3	-	CATGGGGATNEKLFF	TGTGCCACCGGAGGGGGGGGCGCAACTAATGAAAAACTGTTTTTT
-	TRBJ1-5	TRBV11-3	TRBD1	CASSLAQGAFQPQHF	TGTGCCAGCAGCTTAGCACAGGGGGCATTTCAGCCCCAGCATTTT
-	TRBJ2-2	TRBV6-5	-	CASSYIGTGELFF	TGTGCCAGCAGTTACATTGGGACCGGGGAGCTGTTTTTT
-	TRBJ2-1	TRBV2	TRBD2	CASKGTGGSNEQFF	TGTGCCAGCAAGGGGACGGGAGGGTCTAATGAGCAGTTCTTC
few	TRBJ2-5	TRBV7-2	-	CASSQGTFQETQYF	TGTGCCAGCAGCCAGGGGACTTTTCAAGAGACCCAGTACTTC
-	TRBJ2-2	TRBV6-5	-	CASSTLTANTGELFF	TGTGCCAGCAGTACCCTAACGGCGAACACCGGGGAGCTGTTTTTT
-	TRBJ2-1	TRBV6-6	TRBD2	CASRLAGDYNEQFF	TGTGCCAGCAGACTAGCGGGAGACTACAATGAGCAGTTCTTC
-	TRBJ2-7	TRBV10-2	-	CASSGDTTYEQYF	TGCGCCAGCAGCGGGGACACGACCTACGAGCAGTACTTC
-	TRBJ2-5	TRBV10-3	TRBD1	CAISEGDSWETQYF	TGTGCCATCAGTGAGGGGGACAGTTGGGAGACCCAGTACTTC
-	TRBJ2-5	TRBV6-5	TRBD2	CASSWFGGRAGETQYF	TGTGCCAGCAGTTGGTTCGGCGGGAGGGCCGGGGAGACCCAGTACTTC
once	TRBJ2-2	TRBV29-1	-	CSVEGIWNTGELFF	TGCAGCGTTGAAGGGATCTGGAACACCGGGGAGCTGTTTTTT
once	TRBJ2-2	TRBV7-9	TRBD1	CASSGDRGVYTGELFF	TGTGCCAGCAGCGGGGACAGGGGAGTTTACACCGGGGAGCTGTTTTTT
-	TRBJ2-7	TRBV2	-	CASSPPGNLYEQYF	TGTGCCAGCAGTCCCCCCGGGAACCTATACGAGCAGTACTTC
-	TRBJ2-7	TRBV10-3	-	CAINGGGVSYEQYF	TGTGCCATCAACGGAGGGGGGGTTTCCTACGAGCAGTACTTC
-	TRBJ2-7	TRBV5-4	-	CASSLVFGGISYEQYF	TGTGCCAGCAGCTTAGTCTTCGGCGGTATCTCCTACGAGCAGTACTTC
-	TRBJ2-1	TRBV5-1	TRBD2	CASSLANGLAGRDEQFF	TGCGCCAGCAGCTTGGCCAACGGACTAGCGGGTCGCGATGAGCAGTTCTTC
few	TRBJ2-7	TRBV6-6	-	CASNPEGVGEQYF	TGTGCCAGCAATCCAGAAGGAGTGGGTGAGCAGTACTTC
few	TRBJ2-7	TRBV7-2	-	CASSQSSYEQYF	TGTGCCAGCAGCCAAAGCTCCTACGAGCAGTACTTC
few	TRBJ2-3	TRBV5-5	-	CASSLSHTDTQYF	TGTGCCAGCAGCTTGTCTCACACAGATACGCAGTATTTT
-	TRBJ1-1	TRBV6-1	TRBD1	CASSPGQTIQAFF	TGTGCCAGCAGTCCGGGACAGACCATTCAAGCTTTCTTT
-	TRBJ2-2	TRBV18	TRBD2	CASSLLAGEVGELFF	TGTGCCAGCTCACTGCTAGCGGGAGAGGTCGGGGAGCTGTTTTTT
-	TRBJ2-5	TRBV4-2	TRBD2	CASSPVGLAGVAETQYF	TGTGCCAGCAGCCCGGTGGGGCTAGCGGGAGTTGCGGAGACCCAGTACTTC
once	TRBJ2-7	TRBV10-3	-	CAITVGPGYEQYF	TGTGCCATAACAGTGGGGCCGGGATACGAGCAGTACTTC
-	TRBJ1-5	TRBV10-2	-	CASSDRTVHQPQHF	TGCGCCAGCAGTGATAGAACGGTCCATCAGCCCCAGCATTTT
-	TRBJ2-1	TRBV5-8	TRBD2	CASSQGTSKGFF	TGTGCCAGCAGCCAAGGGACTAGTAAAGGGTTCTTC
-	TRBJ1-3	TRBV6-4	TRBD1	CASSVSPDRRTSGNTIYF	TGTGCCAGCAGTGTATCCCCGGACAGGCGGACATCTGGAAACACCATATATTTT
-	TRBJ2-1	TRBV6-1	-	CASRDTFYNEQFF	TGTGCCAGCCGGGACACTTTCTACAATGAGCAGTTCTTC
few	TRBJ2-7	TRBV13	-	CASSRGRPPSEQYF	TGTGCCAGCAGCCGAGGCCGCCCCCCCTCCGAGCAGTACTTC
-	TRBJ1-2	TRBV6-1	-	CATGRGYGYTF	TGTGCCACCGGGAGAGGCTATGGCTACACCTTC
-	TRBJ1-2	TRBV5-1	-	CASSLVLQQGRGDGYTF	TGCGCCAGCAGCTTGGTGCTCCAACAGGGCAGAGGTGATGGCTACACCTTC
-	TRBJ2-5	TRBV7-2	TRBD1	CASRPGQVVWTQYF	TGTGCCAGCCGACCGGGACAGGTCGTATGGACCCAGTACTTC
-	TRBJ2-3	TRBV27	-	CASSFAGYTDTQYF	TGTGCCAGCAGTTTCGCGGGGTACACAGATACGCAGTATTTT
once	TRBJ2-1	TRBV29-1	TRBD2	CSTNLAGRPNEQFF	TGCAGCACAAACCTAGCGGGGCGACCTAATGAGCAGTTCTTC
-	TRBJ1-1	TRBV19	-	CASSIEAAGRAFF	TGTGCCAGTAGTATAGAGGCCGCGGGACGCGCTTTCTTT
few	TRBJ2-2	TRBV4-3	TRBD2	CASGVGGYTGELFF	TGCGCCAGCGGAGTGGGGGGGTACACCGGGGAGCTGTTTTTT
-	TRBJ2-1	TRBV10-3	TRBD1	CAISETGQLYNEQFF	TGTGCCATCAGTGAAACGGGACAGCTCTACAATGAGCAGTTCTTC
once	TRBJ2-5	TRBV7-9	-	CASSLAGFREETQYF	TGTGCCAGCAGCTTAGCGGGGTTCAGGGAAGAGACCCAGTACTTC
few	TRBJ1-5	TRBV4-1	-	CASSQDGTLRNQPQHF	TGCGCCAGCAGCCAAGATGGAACACTGCGCAATCAGCCCCAGCATTTT
-	TRBJ2-2	TRBV19	-	CASSTLAANTGELFF	TGTGCCAGTAGTACGTTAGCGGCGAACACCGGGGAGCTGTTTTTT
-	TRBJ2-5	TRBV28	-	CASSSPSGTQYF	TGTGCCAGCAGTTCGCCGTCGGGGACCCAGTACTTC
-	TRBJ2-3	TRBV29-1	-	CSVQLGLLGADTQYF	TGCAGCGTCCAACTAGGACTACTCGGGGCAGATACGCAGTATTTT
once	TRBJ1-4	TRBV4-2	-	CASSQDLTTNEKLFF	TGTGCCAGCAGCCAAGATCTAACAACTAATGAAAAACTGTTTTTT
-	TRBJ1-2	TRBV28	-	CASSSAGEDNYGYTF	TGTGCCAGCAGTTCGGCAGGGGAGGATAACTATGGCTACACCTTC
-	TRBJ2-5	TRBV7-2	-	CASRLGWGYQETQYF	TGTGCCAGCAGATTGGGGTGGGGTTACCAAGAGACCCAGTACTTC
once	TRBJ1-2	TRBV19	-	CASSPHSGFNYGYTF	TGTGCCAGTAGTCCCCATTCGGGATTTAACTATGGCTACACCTTC
-	TRBJ2-4	TRBV7-2	-	CASSLAQGGIQYF	TGTGCCAGCAGCTTAGCTCAGGGGGGCATTCAGTACTTC
-	TRBJ2-1	TRBV19	-	CASRVRLSSYNEQFF	TGTGCCAGTAGAGTGAGGTTGAGCTCCTACAATGAGCAGTTCTTC